Listed below are T cell receptor beta chains from one sample, sequenced in a study of T cells in Graves' hyperthyroidism and ophthalmopathy. TCRdb reprocessed the multiplex PCR reads via MiXCR and lists one record per CDR3 protein. This sample carries about 740,000 distinct CDR3 sequences, around 13% of them seen once, and the ten largest clones take roughly a tenth. Sequencing was carried out using blood. The receptors derive from a woman aged 18-29 years with Graves' hyperthyroidism. CDR3s include the opening cysteine and the closing phenylalanine or tryptophan. Each record gives: V gene, CDR3 length, J gene, CDR3 protein.

TRBV19	15	TRBJ1-5	CASSWDRGSSQPQHF
TRBV27	15	TRBJ2-5	CASSHGGQGWETQYF
TRBV7-9	15	TRBJ2-2	CASGRRESGTGELFF
TRBV4-2	16	TRBJ1-4	CASSQVCRGGCEKLFF
TRBV7-9	15	TRBJ2-3	CASSLRWTSPDTQYF
TRBV7-3	18	TRBJ2-1	CASSLTPGGAVSYNEQFF
TRBV20-1	15	TRBJ2-1	CSARVPLAGAHEQFF
TRBV2	13	TRBJ1-2	CASSAWDNLGYTF
TRBV11-1	15	TRBJ2-7	CASSLGLAGYYEQYF
TRBV11-1	14	TRBJ2-1	CASSQGLAGGQQFF
TRBV20-1	15	TRBJ2-5	CSARDQTSGSETQYF
TRBV12-3/TRBV12-4	14	TRBJ2-5	CASSTTSGQETQYF
TRBV7-2	18	TRBJ2-2	CASSPYRTARLNAGELFF
TRBV24-1	18	TRBJ1-1	CATSDPGQRPEGNTEAFF